This is a list of T cell receptor beta chains from one sample in a study of response to subunit inactivated influenza vaccine. TCRdb reprocessed the RT-PCR reads with MiXCR, giving one entry per CDR3 protein. Of some 800,000 distinct CDR3 sequences in the sample, approximately 22% are singletons; the top ten hold about 9.4%. This specimen was PBMCs from blood, taken roughly 5 days after vaccination. The receptors were gathered from a man between 50 and 59 years old who received an inactivated influenza vaccine. The CDR3 runs from the conserved cysteine through the conserved F or W. A D gene is named only where the DNA matches it firmly. The listing skips clone size in some rows; elsewhere it reads once, few, many or a size class.

>-|-|TRBV7-2|TRBJ2-3
CASGSYTDTQYF
TGTGCCAGCGGGTCTTACACAGATACGCAGTATTTT
>-|many|TRBV12-3/TRBV12-4|TRBJ2-7
CASSPTDGYEQYF
TGTGCCAGCAGTCCTACGGACGGATACGAGCAGTACTTC
>-|-|TRBV4-2|TRBJ2-1
CASSQEISGSSYNEQFF
TGTGCCAGCAGCCAAGAAATCTCAGGGAGCTCCTACAATGAGCAGTTCTTC
>-|-|TRBV30|TRBJ1-1
CAWSPYRAEAFF
TGTGCCTGGAGTCCGTACAGGGCTGAAGCTTTCTTT
>TRBD2|many|TRBV29-1|TRBJ2-3
CSVVLADSLHSSTDTQYF
TGCAGCGTCGTTCTAGCGGATAGCCTGCATTCTAGCACAGATACGCAGTATTTT
>-|few|TRBV7-2|TRBJ2-3
CASSRIAWGASPYF
TGTGCCAGCAGTCGTATAGCGTGGGGAGCCTCCCCGTATTTT
>-|few|TRBV3-1|TRBJ1-1
CASSQTGLSGIF
TGTGCCAGCAGCCAAACCGGACTTAGCGGGATCTTT
>-|-|TRBV20-1|TRBJ2-3
CSANRGYLTDTQYF
TGCAGTGCTAATAGGGGTTATCTCACAGATACGCAGTATTTT
>-|-|TRBV7-6|TRBJ2-6
CASSLNDLGANVLTF
TGTGCCAGCAGCCTGAACGATTTAGGGGCCAACGTCCTGACTTTC
>TRBD2|few|TRBV6-1|TRBJ2-3
CARTISGGEPTDTQYF
TGTGCCAGGACTATTAGCGGGGGGGAGCCCACAGATACGCAGTATTTT